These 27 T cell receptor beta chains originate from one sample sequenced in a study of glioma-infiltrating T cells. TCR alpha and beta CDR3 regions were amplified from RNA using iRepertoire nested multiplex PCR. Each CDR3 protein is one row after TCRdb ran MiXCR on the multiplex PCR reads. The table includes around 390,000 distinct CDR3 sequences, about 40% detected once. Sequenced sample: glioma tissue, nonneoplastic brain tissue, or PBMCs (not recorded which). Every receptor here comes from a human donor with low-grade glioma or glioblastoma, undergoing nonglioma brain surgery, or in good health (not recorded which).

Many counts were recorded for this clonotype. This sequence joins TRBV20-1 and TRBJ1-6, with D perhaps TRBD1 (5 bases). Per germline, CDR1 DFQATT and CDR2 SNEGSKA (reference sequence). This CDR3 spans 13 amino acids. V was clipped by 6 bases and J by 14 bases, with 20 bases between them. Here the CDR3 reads CSAKGPDILALHF. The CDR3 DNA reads TGCAGTGCCAAAGGCCCGGACATTCTCGCCCTCCACTTT.

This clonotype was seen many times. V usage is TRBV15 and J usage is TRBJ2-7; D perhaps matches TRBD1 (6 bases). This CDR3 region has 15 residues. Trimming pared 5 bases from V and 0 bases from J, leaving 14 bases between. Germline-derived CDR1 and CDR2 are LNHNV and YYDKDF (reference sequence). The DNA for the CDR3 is TGTGCCACCAGCGCAGAGACAGGTGGCTCCTACGAGCAGTACTTC. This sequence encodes CATSAETGGSYEQYF.

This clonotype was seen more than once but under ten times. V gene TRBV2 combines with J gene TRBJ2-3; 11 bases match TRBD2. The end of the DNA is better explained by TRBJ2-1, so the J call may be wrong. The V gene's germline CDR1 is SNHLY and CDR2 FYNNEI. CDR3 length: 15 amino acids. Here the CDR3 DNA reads TGTGCCAGCAGTGGGCTAGCGGGAGGTTCCAGGGAGCAGTTCTTC. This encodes CASSGLAGGSREQFF.

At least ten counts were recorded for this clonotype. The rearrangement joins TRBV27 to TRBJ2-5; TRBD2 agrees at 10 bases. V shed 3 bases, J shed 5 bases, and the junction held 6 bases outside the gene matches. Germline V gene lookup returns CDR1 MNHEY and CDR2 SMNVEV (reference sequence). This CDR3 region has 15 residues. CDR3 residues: CASSFLLAGEETQYF. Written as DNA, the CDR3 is TGTGCCAGCAGTTTTCTTCTAGCGGGAGAGGAGACCCAGTACTTC.

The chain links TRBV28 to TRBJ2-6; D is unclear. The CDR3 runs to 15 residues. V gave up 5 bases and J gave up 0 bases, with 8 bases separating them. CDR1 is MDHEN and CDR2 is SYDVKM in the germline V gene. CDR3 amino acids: CASSGIFSGANVLTF. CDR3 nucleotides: TGTGCCAGCAGTGGGATCTTCTCTGGGGCCAACGTCCTGACTTTC.

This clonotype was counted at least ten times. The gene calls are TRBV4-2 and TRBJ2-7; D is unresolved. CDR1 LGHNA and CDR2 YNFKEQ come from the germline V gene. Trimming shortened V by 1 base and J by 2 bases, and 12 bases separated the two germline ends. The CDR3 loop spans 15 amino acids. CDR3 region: CASSQVGITPYEQYF. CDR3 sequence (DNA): TGTGCCAGCAGCCAAGTAGGGATCACTCCCTACGAGCAGTACTTC.

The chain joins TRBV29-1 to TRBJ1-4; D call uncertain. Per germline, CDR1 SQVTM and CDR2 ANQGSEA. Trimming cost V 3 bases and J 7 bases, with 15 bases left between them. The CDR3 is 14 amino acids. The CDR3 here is CSVDIRTEGEKLFF. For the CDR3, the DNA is TGCAGCGTTGATATACGGACGGAGGGTGAAAAACTGTTTTTT.

CDR3 amino acids: CASSQDFTGLAPYTDTQYF. CDR3 DNA sequence: TGCGCCAGCAGCCAAGATTTCACCGGGCTAGCGCCCTACACAGATACGCAGTATTTT. The J gene is TRBJ2-3, the V gene TRBV4-3; maybe TRBD2 (6 bases). The ends were cut back, 0 bases at V and 2 bases at J, with 21 bases in the middle. The germline CDR1 and CDR2 sequences are LGHNA and YSLEER. The CDR3 consists of 19 residues.

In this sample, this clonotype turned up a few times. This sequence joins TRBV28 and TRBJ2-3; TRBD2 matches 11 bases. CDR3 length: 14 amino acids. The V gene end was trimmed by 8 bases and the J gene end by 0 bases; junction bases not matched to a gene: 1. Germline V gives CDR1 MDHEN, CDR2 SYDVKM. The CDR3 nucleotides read TGTGCCAGCCTAGCGGGAGGCAGCACAGATACGCAGTATTTT. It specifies CASLAGGSTDTQYF.

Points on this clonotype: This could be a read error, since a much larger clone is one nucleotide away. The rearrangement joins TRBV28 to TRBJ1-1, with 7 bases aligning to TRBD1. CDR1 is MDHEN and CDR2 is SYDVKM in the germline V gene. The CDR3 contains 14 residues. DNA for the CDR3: TGTGCCTGCAGTTTGGGACAGTCAAACACTGAAGCTTTCTTT. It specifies CACSLGQSNTEAFF.

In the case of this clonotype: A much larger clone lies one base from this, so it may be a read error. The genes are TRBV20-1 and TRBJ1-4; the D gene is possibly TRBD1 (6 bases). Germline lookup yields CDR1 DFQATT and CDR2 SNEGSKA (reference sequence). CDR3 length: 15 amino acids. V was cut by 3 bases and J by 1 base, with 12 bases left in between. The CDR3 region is CSASPLGGTNEKLFF. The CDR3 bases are TGCAGTGCTAGTCCTTTAGGGGGAACTAATGAAAAACTGTTTTTT.

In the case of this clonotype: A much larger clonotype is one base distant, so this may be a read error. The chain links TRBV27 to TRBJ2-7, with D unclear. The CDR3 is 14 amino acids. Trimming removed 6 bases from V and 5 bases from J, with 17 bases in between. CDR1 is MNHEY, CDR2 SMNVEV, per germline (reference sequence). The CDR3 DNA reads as TGTGCCAGCAGAAACCGAAGTATGGGGAACGAGCAGTACTTC. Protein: CASRNRSMGNEQYF.

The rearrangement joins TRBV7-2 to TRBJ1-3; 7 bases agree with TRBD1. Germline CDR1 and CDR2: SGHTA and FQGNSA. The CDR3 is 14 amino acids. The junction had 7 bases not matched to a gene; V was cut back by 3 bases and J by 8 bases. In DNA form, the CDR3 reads TGTGCCAGCAGCTTCGCCAAGGGGGCGGACACCATATATTTT. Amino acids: CASSFAKGADTIYF.

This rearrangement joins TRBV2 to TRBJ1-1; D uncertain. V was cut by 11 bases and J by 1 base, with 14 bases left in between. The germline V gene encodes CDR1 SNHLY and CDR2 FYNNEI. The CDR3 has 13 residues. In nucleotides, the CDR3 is TGTGCCCAAGTGGGCAGCCAGAACACTGAAGCTTTCTTT. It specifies CAQVGSQNTEAFF.

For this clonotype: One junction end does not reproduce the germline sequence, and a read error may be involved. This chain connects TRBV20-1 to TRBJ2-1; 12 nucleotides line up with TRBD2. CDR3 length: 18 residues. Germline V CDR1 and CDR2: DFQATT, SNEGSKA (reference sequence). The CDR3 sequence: CSATPLAGGASSYDEQFF. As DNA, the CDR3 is TGCAGTGCTACGCCGCTAGCGGGAGGGGCGAGCTCCTACGATGAGCAGTTCTTC.

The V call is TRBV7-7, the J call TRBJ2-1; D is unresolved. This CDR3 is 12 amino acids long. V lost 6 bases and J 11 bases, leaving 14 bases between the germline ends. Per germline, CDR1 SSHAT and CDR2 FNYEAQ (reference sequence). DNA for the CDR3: TGTGCCAGCAGTGAAGCTTTCTATAAGCAGTTCTTC. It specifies CASSEAFYKQFF.

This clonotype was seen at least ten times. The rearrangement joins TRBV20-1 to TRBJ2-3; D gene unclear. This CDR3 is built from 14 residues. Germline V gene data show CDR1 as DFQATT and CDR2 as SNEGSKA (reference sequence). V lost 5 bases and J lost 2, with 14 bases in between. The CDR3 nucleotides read TGCAGTGCTCAACAGAGTCCAAACACAGATACGCAGTATTTT. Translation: CSAQQSPNTDTQYF.

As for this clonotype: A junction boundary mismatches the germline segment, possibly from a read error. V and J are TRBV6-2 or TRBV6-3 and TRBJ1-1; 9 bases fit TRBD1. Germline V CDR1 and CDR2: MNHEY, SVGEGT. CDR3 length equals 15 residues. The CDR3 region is CDSSPRQGVNTEAFF. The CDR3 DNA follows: TGTGACAGCAGTCCGCGACAGGGGGTGAACACTGAAGCTTTCTTT.

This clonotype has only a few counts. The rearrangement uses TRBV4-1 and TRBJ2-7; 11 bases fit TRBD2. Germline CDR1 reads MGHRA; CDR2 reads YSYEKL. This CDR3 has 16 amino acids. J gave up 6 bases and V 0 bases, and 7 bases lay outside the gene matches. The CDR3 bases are TGCGCCAGCAGCCAAGATCAAGGACTAGCGGGCGGCGAGCAGTACTTC. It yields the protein CASSQDQGLAGGEQYF.

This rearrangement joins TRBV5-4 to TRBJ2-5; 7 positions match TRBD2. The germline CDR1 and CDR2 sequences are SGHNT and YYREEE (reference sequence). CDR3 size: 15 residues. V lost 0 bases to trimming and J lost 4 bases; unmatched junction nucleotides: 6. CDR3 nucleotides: TGTGCCAGCAGCTTGGGGGGTGGGGGGGGAGAGACCCAGTACTTC. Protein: CASSLGGGGGETQYF.

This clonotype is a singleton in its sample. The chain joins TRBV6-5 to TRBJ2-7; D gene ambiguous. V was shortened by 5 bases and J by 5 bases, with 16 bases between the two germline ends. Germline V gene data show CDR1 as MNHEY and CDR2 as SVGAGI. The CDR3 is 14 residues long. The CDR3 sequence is CASSPRLFRNEQYF. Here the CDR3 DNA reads TGTGCCAGCAGTCCCCGGTTGTTTCGGAACGAGCAGTACTTC.

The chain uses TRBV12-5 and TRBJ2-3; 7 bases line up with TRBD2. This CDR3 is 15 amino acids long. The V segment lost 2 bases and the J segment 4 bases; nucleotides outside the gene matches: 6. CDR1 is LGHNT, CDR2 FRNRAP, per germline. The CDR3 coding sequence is TGTGCTAGTGGTTTGTTGGGGACTATGTCAGATACGCAGTATTTT. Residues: CASGLLGTMSDTQYF.

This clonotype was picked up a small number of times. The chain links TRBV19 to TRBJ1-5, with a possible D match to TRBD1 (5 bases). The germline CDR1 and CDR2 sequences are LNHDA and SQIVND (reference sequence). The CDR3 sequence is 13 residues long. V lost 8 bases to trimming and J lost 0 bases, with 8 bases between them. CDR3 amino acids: CASGGYSNQPQHF. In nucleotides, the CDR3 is TGTGCCAGTGGGGGGTATAGCAATCAGCCCCAGCATTTT. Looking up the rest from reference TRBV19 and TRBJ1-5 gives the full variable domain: DGGITQSPKYLFRKEGQNVTLSCEQNLNHDAMYWYRQDPGQGLRLIYYSQIVNDFQKGDIAEGYSVSREKKESFPLTVTSAQKNPTAFYLCASGGYSNQPQHFGDGTRLSIL.

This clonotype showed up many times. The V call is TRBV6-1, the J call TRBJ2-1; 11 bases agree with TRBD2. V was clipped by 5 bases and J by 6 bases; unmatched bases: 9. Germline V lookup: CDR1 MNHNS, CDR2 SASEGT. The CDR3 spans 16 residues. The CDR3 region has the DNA TGTGCCAGCAGTTCTACCTCCGGGACTAGCGGCAATGAGCAGTTCTTC. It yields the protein CASSSTSGTSGNEQFF.

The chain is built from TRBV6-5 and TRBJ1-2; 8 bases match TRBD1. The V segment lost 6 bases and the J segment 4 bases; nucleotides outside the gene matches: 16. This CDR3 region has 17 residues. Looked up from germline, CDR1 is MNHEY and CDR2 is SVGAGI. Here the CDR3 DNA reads TGTGCCAGCAGAAGGGCGCTAGACAGGGGACTAATCTATGGCTACACCTTC. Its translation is CASRRALDRGLIYGYTF.

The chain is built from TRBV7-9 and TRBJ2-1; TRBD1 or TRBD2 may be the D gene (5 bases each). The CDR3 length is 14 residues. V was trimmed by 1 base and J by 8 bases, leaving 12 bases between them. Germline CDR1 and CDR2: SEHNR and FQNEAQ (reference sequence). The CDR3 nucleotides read TGTGCCAGCAGCTTAGTGGGACCCCGGGATGAGCAGTTCTTC. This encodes CASSLVGPRDEQFF.

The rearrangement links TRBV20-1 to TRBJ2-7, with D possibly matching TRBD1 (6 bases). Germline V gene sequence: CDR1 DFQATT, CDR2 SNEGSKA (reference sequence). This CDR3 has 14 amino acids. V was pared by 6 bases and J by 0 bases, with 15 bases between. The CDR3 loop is CSAIGQLLSYEQYF. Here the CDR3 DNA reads TGCAGTGCGATAGGACAGCTACTCTCCTACGAGCAGTACTTC.